This is a list of T cell receptor beta chains from one sample in a study of beta chain features in type 1 diabetes. Sequencing used immunoSEQ multiplex PCR; TCRdb keeps in-frame clones, though not all of them. The sample has 500,000 to 850,000 clones, over 12% seen once. The specimen was naive CD4+ T cells from blood. Source of these receptors: a young man with type 1 diabetes. Both conserved end residues are part of each CDR3.

V gene	CDR3 length	J gene	CDR3 protein
TRBV5-6	12	TRBJ2-1	CATRTFSGEQFF
TRBV5-1	19	TRBJ2-6	CASSTPGTGKSPGANVLTF
TRBV28	12	TRBJ2-7	CASSFRDSRGYF
TRBV28	15	TRBJ2-5	CASSTPAKPQETQYF
TRBV2	14	TRBJ1-1	CASSLLKGNTEAFF
TRBV6-6	13	TRBJ1-1	CASIPLPGTEAFF
TRBV9	16	TRBJ2-1	CASSPPEYRLFNEQFF
TRBV5-1	15	TRBJ2-7	CASSGGRAGASEQYF
TRBV10-3	12	TRBJ1-4	CAIRGEGEKLFF
TRBV5-1	13	TRBJ2-5	CASRGESQETQYF
TRBV30	13	TRBJ2-1	CAWTRRFLNEQFF
TRBV9	15	TRBJ2-6	CASSVGGSGANVLTF
TRBV13	12	TRBJ1-1	CASSPRQGEAFF
TRBV4-2	16	TRBJ1-2	CASSQEGQKANYGYTF
TRBV30	11	TRBJ1-1	CAWSMNTEAFF
TRBV30	15	TRBJ2-7	CAWSGTSGSSYEQYF
TRBV6-5	15	TRBJ2-3	CASRYGTGFTDTQYF
TRBV7-9	14	TRBJ1-4	CASTPTATNEKLFF
TRBV19	14	TRBJ2-7	CASTPGDSSRGQYF
TRBV20-1	10	TRBJ1-1	CSARSPWAFF
TRBV5-6	13	TRBJ1-2	CASSRTDKYGYTF
TRBV7-3	15	TRBJ2-1	CASSPTGRIRDEQFF
TRBV30	16	TRBJ1-4	CAWSVQGAGLNEKLFF
TRBV9	17	TRBJ2-1	CASSVGASGSPYNEQFF
TRBV11-1	15	TRBJ2-7	CASSYSGTGAYEQYF
TRBV7-2	16	TRBJ2-3	CASSLTGDTSTDTQYF
TRBV28	13	TRBJ2-3	CASSLRIRNTQYF
TRBV9	15	TRBJ2-1	CASSVGRTSKNEQFF
TRBV7-2	14	TRBJ1-5	CASSRDRGHQPQHF
TRBV7-6	16	TRBJ2-1	CASSFLQGPTYNEQFF
TRBV29-1	15	TRBJ2-7	CSVLFRGDLSYEQYF
TRBV9	15	TRBJ2-3	CASSVIAGGTDTQYF
TRBV5-1	14	TRBJ2-1	CASSLATGGNEQFF
TRBV30	14	TRBJ2-3	CAETKAGGPDTQYF
TRBV27	13	TRBJ2-7	CASSWGTDYEQYF
TRBV30	13	TRBJ2-7	CAWISGRAGEQYF
TRBV29-1	11	TRBJ2-3	CSVASTDTQYF
TRBV4-1	16	TRBJ1-5	CASSRTEGIGGQPQHF
TRBV5-1	15	TRBJ2-3	CASSLGLAGGDTQYF
TRBV7-2	15	TRBJ2-7	CASSAAGDPSYEQYF
TRBV4-2	11	TRBJ1-2	CASSEADGYTF
TRBV30	16	TRBJ2-3	CAWRSMPGQGTDTQYF
TRBV2	15	TRBJ1-1	CASSIRTSDDAEAFF
TRBV2	17	TRBJ2-3	CASSEAPPGPWTDTQYF
TRBV20-1	11	TRBJ1-2	CSATGQQAYTF
TRBV7-2	13	TRBJ2-7	CASSLGQNYEQYF
TRBV18	15	TRBJ2-5	CASSPPGRTKETQYF
TRBV4-1	13	TRBJ2-4	CASSQGVSRIQYF
TRBV30	20	TRBJ1-2	CAWSVFSRPMSPRRNYGYTF